This TCR beta chain derives from a study of cytomegalovirus exposure and HLA in healthy donors. Background on the study: Out of approximately 170 million T cells, an earlier analysis found fewer than 140 million unique TCR beta sequences in total. Study results and limitations: After further analysis at a later stage, some 15,000 TCR beta sequences were associated with HLA alleles at 0.05 false discovery rate. Later analysis associated a missense DCLRE1C variant with TCR beta V- and J-gene trimming.

As regards this clone: Its antigen is not identified.

The study ran its PCR with 60 Vbeta and 13 Jbeta primers. TCRdb keeps only in-frame clones here, not all; method: immunoSEQ multiplex PCR. The sample includes roughly 71,000 clones, 65% to 80% seen only once; the top ten take about 20%. The length of the CDR3 is 12 residues. The ends were cut back, 4 bases at V and 2 bases at J, with 9 bases in the middle. Germline V lookup: CDR1 GTSNPN, CDR2 SVGIG (reference sequence). The source of this sequence is a man between 35 and 55 years old in good health and CMV-seropositive. V is TRBV30 and J is TRBJ2-7, with TRBD1 as a possible D gene (6 bases). What was sequenced was PBMCs. CDR3 protein: CAWTGAPYEQYF. CDR3 nucleotide sequence: TGTGCCTGGACAGGGGCTCCCTACGAGCAGTACTTC.